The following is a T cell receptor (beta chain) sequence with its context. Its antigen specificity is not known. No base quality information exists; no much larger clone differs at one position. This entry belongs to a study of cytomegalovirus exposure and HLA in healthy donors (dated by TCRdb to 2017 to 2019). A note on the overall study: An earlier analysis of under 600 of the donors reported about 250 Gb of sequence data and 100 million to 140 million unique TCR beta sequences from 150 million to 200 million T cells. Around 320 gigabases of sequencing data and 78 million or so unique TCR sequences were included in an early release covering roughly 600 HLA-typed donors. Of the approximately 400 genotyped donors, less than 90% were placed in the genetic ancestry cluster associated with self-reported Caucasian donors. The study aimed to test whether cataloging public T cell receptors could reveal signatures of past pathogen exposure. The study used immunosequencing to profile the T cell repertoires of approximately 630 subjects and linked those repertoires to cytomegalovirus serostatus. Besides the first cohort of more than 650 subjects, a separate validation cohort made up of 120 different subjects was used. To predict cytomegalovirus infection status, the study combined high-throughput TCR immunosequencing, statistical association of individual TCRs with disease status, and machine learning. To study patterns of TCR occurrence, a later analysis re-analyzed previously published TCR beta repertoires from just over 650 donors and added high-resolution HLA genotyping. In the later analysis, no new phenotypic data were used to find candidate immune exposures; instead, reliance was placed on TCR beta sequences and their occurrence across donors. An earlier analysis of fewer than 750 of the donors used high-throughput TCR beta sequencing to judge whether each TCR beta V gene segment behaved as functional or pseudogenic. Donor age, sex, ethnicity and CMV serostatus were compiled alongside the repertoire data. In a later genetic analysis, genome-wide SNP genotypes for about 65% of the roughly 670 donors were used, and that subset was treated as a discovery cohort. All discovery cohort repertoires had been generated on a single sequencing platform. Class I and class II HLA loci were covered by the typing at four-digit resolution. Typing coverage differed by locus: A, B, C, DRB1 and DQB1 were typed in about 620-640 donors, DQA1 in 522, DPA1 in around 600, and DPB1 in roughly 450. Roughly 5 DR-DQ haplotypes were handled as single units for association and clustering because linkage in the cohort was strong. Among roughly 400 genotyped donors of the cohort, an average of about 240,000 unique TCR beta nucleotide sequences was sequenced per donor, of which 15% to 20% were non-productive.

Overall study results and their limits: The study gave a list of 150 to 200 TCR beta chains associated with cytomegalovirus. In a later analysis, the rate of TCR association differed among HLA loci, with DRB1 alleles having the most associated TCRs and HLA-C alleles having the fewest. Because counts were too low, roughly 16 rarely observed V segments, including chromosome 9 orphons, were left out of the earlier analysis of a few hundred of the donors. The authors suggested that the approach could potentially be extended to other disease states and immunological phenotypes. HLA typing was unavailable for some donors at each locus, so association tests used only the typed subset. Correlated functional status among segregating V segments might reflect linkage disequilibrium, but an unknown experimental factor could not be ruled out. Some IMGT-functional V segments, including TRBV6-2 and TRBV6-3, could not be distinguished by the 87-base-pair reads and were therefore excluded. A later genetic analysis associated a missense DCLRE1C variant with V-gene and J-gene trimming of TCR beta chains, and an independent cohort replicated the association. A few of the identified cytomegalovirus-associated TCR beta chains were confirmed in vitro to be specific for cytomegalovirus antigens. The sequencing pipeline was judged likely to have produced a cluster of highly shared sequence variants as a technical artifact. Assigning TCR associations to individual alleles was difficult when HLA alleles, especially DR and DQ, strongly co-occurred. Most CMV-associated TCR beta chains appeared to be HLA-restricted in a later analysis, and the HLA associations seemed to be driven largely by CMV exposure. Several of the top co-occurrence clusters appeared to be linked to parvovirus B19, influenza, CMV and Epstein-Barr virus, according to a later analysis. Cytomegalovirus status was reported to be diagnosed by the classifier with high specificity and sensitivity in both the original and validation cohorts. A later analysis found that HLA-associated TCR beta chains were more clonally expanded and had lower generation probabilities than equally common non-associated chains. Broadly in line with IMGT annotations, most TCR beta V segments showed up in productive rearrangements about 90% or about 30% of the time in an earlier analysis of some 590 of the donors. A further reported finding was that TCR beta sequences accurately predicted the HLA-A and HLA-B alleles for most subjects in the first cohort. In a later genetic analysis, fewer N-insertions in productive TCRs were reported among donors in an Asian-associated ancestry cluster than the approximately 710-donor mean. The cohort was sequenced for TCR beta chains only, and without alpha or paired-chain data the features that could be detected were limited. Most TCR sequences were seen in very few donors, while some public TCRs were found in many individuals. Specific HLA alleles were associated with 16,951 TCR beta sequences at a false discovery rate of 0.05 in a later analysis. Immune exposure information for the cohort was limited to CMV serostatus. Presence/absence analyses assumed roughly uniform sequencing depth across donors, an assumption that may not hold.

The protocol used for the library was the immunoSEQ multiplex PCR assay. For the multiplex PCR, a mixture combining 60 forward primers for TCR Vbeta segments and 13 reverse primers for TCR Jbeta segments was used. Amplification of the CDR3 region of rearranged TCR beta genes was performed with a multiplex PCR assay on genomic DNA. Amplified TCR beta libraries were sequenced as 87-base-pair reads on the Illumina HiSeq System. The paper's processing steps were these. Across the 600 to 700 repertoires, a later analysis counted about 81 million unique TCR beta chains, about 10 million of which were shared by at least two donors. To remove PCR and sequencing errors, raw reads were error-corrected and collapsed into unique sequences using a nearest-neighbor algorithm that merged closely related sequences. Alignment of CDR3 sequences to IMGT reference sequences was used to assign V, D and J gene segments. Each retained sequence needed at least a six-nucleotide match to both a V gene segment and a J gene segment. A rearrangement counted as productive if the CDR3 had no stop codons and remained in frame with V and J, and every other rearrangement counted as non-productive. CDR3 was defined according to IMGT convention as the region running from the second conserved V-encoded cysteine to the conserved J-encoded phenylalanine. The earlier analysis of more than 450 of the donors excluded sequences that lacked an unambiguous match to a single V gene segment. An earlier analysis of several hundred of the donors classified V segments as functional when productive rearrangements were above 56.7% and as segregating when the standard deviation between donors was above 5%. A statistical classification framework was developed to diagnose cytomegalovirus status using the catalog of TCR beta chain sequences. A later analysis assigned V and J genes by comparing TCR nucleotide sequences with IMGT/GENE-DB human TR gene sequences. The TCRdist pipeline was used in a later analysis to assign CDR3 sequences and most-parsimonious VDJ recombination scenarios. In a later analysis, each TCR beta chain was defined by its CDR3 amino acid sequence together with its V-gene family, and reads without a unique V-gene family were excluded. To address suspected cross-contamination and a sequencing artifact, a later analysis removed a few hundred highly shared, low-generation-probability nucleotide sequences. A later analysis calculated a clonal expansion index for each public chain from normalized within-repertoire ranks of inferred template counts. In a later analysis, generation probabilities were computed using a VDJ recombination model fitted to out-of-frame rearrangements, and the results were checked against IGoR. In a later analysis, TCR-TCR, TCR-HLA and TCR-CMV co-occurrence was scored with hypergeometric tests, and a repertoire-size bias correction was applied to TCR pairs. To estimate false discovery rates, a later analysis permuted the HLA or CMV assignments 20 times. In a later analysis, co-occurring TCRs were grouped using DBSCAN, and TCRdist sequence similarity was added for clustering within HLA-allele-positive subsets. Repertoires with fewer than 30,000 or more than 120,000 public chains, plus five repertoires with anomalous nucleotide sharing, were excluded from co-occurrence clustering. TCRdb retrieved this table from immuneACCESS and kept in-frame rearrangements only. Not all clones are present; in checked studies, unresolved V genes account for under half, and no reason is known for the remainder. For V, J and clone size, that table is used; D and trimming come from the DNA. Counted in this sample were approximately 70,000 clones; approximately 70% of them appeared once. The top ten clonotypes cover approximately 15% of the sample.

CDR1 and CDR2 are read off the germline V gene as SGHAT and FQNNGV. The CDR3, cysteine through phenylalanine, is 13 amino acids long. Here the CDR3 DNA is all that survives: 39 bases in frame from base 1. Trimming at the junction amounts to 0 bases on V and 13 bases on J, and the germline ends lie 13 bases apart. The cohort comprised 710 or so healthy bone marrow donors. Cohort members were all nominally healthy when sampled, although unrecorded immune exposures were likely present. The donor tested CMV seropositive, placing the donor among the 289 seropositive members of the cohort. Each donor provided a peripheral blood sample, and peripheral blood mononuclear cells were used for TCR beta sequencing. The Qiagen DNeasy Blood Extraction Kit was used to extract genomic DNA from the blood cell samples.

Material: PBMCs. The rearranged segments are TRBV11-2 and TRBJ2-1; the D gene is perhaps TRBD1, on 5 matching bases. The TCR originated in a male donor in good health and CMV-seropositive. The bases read TGTGCCAGCAGCTTAGATGGAAGGGGCGATCAGTTCTTC. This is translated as CASSLDGRGDQFF.